This T cell receptor (beta chain) is drawn from a study of T cell responses to AZD1222 COVID-19 vaccine. Regarding the study as a whole: Donors were chiefly white British, with a greater number of females, and clonal diversity was perhaps underestimated.

In its sample, this clone was seen a few times. The target antigen is unknown. CDR3 size: 16 residues. Germline CDR1 is MDHEN and CDR2 is SYDVKM. With 0 bases clipped from V and 6 bases from J, the junction kept 11 bases outside the gene matches. Measured with immunoSEQ multiplex PCR; TCRdb has only the in-frame clones, and not every one. The sample holds roughly 120,000 clones, about 86% seen once. This sample comprised peripheral blood, obtained on day 0 of AZD1222 vaccination. The chain links TRBV28 to TRBJ2-7, with 7 bases fitting TRBD2. The receptor's source is an adult in good health. The CDR3 region has the DNA TGTGCCAGCAGTTTATGGAGGAGCGGGGCCCGCGGCGAGCAGTACTTC. It specifies CASSLWRSGARGEQYF.